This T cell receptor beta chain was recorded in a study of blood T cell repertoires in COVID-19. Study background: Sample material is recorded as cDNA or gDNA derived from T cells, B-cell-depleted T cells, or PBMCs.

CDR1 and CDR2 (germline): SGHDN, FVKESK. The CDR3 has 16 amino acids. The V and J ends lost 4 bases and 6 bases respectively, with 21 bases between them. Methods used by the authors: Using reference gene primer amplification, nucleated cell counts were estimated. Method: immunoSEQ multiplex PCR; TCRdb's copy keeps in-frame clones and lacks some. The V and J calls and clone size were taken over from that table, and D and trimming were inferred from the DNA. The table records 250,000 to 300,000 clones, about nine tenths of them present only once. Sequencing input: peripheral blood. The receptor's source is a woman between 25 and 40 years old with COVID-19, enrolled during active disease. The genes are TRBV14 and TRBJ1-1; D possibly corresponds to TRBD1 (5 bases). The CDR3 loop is CASSLFSGVLGSEAFF. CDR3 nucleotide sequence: TGTGCCAGCAGCCTGTTTTCGGGGGTTCTGGGGTCTGAAGCTTTCTTT.